The sequence of this T cell receptor (beta chain) was determined in a study of blood T cell repertoires in COVID-19. After removal of 2 bases from V and 6 bases from J, the junction contained 4 bases not matched to a gene. The germline V gene has CDR1 SGHRS and CDR2 YFSETQ. The CDR3 totals 14 residues. In the original processing: Estimation of nucleated cell counts relied on the amplification of reference gene primers. Sequencing used immunoSEQ multiplex PCR; TCRdb keeps in-frame clones, though not all of them. The D gene and trimming were derived from the DNA, and the V and J assignments and clone size from that table. The sample has roughly 66,000 clones, less than 85% seen once.

Material for sequencing was peripheral blood. This receptor was taken from a man in his 60s with acute or convalescent COVID-19. This chain uses TRBV5-1 with TRBJ2-1; 8 bases fit TRBD2. The CDR3 DNA follows: TGCGCCAGCAGCTTTCAAGCGGGGGTCAATGAGCAGTTCTTC. Its protein product is CASSFQAGVNEQFF.